The 24 T cell receptor beta chains in this list originate from one sample, sequenced in a study of blood T cell repertoires in COVID-19. Here immunoSEQ multiplex PCR was the method, and the copy in TCRdb shows in-frame clones only, minus some. The sample has 300,000 to 350,000 clones, 88% seen once. The specimen sequenced was PBMCs or T cells enriched from blood (not recorded which). Receptors originate from a man aged 30 to 39 who had recovered from COVID-19.

The chain is built from TRBV6-5 and TRBJ1-1; D is unclear. The length of the CDR3 is 11 residues. In germline, CDR1 is MNHEY, CDR2 SVGAGI. The germline V and J ends were trimmed by 2 bases and 8 bases, with 6 bases remaining between them. The CDR3, as DNA: TGTGCCAGCAGTTACGGGAGGGAAGCTTTCTTT. Translated: CASSYGREAFF.

This chain links TRBV7-4 with TRBJ1-1; possibly TRBD1 for D (5 bases). This CDR3 contains 17 residues. V gave up 5 bases and J gave up 3 bases, with 22 bases separating them. The germline CDR1 and CDR2 sequences are SGHVT and SQSDAQ. The CDR3 DNA follows: TGTGCCAGCAGCCGGTGGGCCCGGCGCAGGGAGGACACTGAAGCTTTCTTT. Its translation: CASSRWARRREDTEAFF. The whole variable domain, filled in from reference TRBV7-4 and TRBJ1-1, reads GAGVSQSPRYKVAKRGRDVALRCDSISGHVTLYWYRQTLGQGSEVLTYSQSDAQRDKSGRPSGRFSAERPERSVSTLKIQRTEQGDSAVYLCASSRWARRREDTEAFFGQGTRLTVV.

The V gene is TRBV20-1, the J gene TRBJ1-4; D is undetermined. Trimming left V 3 bases short and J 7 bases short, with 15 bases between. This CDR3 has 14 amino acids. Germline CDR1 is DFQATT and CDR2 is SNEGSKA (reference sequence). The CDR3 here is CSASLALGGEKLFF. Written as DNA, the CDR3 is TGCAGTGCTAGTCTGGCACTCGGCGGTGAAAAACTGTTTTTT.

The V gene is TRBV28, the J gene TRBJ2-3; 7 bases align to TRBD2. Per the germline V gene, CDR1 is MDHEN and CDR2 is SYDVKM. Trimming took 6 bases from V and 2 from J; bases not matched to a gene: 8. The CDR3 consists of 15 residues. CDR3: CASSALARHTDTQYF. The CDR3 DNA sequence: TGTGCCAGCAGCGCACTAGCGCGCCACACAGATACGCAGTATTTT. Supplemented by reference TRBV28 and TRBJ2-3, the full variable domain reads DVKVTQSSRYLVKRTGEKVFLECVQDMDHENMFWYRQDPGLGLRLIYFSYDVKMKEKGDIPEGYSVSREKKERFSLILESASTNQTSMYLCASSALARHTDTQYFGPGTRLTVL.

The genes are TRBV5-1 and TRBJ2-3, with TRBD2 matching over 9 bases. The CDR3 runs 16 residues. CDR1 SGHRS and CDR2 YFSETQ come from the germline V gene. With 2 bases clipped from V and 1 base from J, the junction kept 5 bases outside the gene matches. This CDR3 reads CASSLGERGGTDTQYF. CDR3 DNA sequence: TGCGCCAGCAGCTTAGGGGAGCGGGGGGGCACAGATACGCAGTATTTT.

This chain links TRBV7-6 with TRBJ1-1; 7 positions match TRBD1. Germline V gene lookup returns CDR1 SGHVS and CDR2 FNYEAQ. The junction had 18 bases not matched to a gene; V was cut back by 5 bases and J by 3 bases. The length of the CDR3 is 18 residues. Here the CDR3 reads CASSALSGQDGGDTEAFF. The CDR3 DNA is TGTGCCAGCAGCGCCTTATCCGGACAGGACGGGGGGGACACTGAAGCTTTCTTT.

The chain is built from TRBV11-2 and TRBJ2-7, with D perhaps TRBD2 (5 bases). The CDR3 totals 13 residues. The germline CDR1 and CDR2 sequences are SGHAT and FQNNGV. Trimming stripped 5 bases from V and 5 bases from J, with 13 bases between. CDR3 nucleotides: TGTGCCAGCAGCATCGGGAACTACCACGAGCAGTACTTC. Amino acid sequence: CASSIGNYHEQYF. Together with reference TRBV11-2 and TRBJ2-7, the CDR3 gives the full variable domain: EAGVAQSPRYKIIEKRQSVAFWCNPISGHATLYWYQQILGQGPKLLIQFQNNGVVDDSQLPKDRFSAERLKGVDSTLKIQPAKLEDSAVYLCASSIGNYHEQYFGPGTRLTVT.

The V and J genes are TRBV19 and TRBJ1-2, with D unresolved. The V end was cut by 3 bases, the J end by 0 bases, with 8 bases between. CDR1 is LNHDA and CDR2 is SQIVND in the germline V gene (reference sequence). The CDR3 is 14 residues long. The CDR3 sequence is CASSIPRANYGYTF. As DNA, the CDR3 is TGTGCCAGTAGTATCCCCCGGGCTAACTATGGCTACACCTTC. The variable domain in full, with the rest retrieved from reference TRBV19 and TRBJ1-2, is DGGITQSPKYLFRKEGQNVTLSCEQNLNHDAMYWYRQDPGQGLRLIYYSQIVNDFQKGDIAEGYSVSREKKESFPLTVTSAQKNPTAFYLCASSIPRANYGYTFGSGTRLTVV.

The chain recombines TRBV5-1 with TRBJ1-6, with 8 positions matching TRBD1. The CDR3 has 16 residues. Germline values: CDR1 SGHRS, CDR2 YFSETQ. V lost 4 bases to trimming and J lost 7 bases; unmatched junction nucleotides: 10. The CDR3 DNA follows: TGCGCCAGCAGCAGAAATCCCGACAGGGGAAATTCACCCCTCCACTTT. Translating it yields CASSRNPDRGNSPLHF.

The chain uses TRBV7-2 and TRBJ1-2; D is possibly TRBD1 (6 bases). The CDR3 has 15 amino acids. Trimming took 2 bases from V and 4 from J, leaving 14 bases between them. CDR1 SGHTA and CDR2 FQGNSA come from the germline V gene. CDR3 region: CASSLSVGRGYGYTF. The CDR3 nucleotides read TGTGCCAGCAGCTTATCCGTAGGCAGGGGCTATGGCTACACCTTC.

The chain has TRBV7-6 and TRBJ2-5; no firm D call. This CDR3 is built from 14 residues. The germline CDR1 and CDR2 sequences are SGHVS and FNYEAQ. V was clipped by 0 bases and J by 3 bases, with 8 bases between them. CDR3 DNA sequence: TGTGCCAGCAGCTTAGCGGCGGTGGAAGAGACCCAGTACTTC. Its translation: CASSLAAVEETQYF.

Concerning this clone itself: Sequence at one end of the junction differs from germline and may be a read error. This chain connects TRBV28 to TRBJ2-7, with 7 bases identical to TRBD1. The CDR3 runs 13 residues. In germline, CDR1 is MDHEN, CDR2 SYDVKM. For the CDR3, the DNA is TGTGCCAGCAGTTTAGGGGGACAGTCGGTTAGGACCTTC. Its translation is CASSLGGQSVRTF.

The V call is TRBV9, the J call TRBJ2-3; D uncertain. Germline V CDR1 and CDR2: SGDLS, YYNGEE. V lost 4 bases and J lost 4, with 10 bases in between. CDR3 length: 13 amino acids. The CDR3 reads CASSPSSPDTQYF. DNA of the CDR3: TGTGCCAGCAGCCCGAGCTCCCCAGATACGCAGTATTTT.

The rearrangement uses TRBV19 and TRBJ1-5; D may be TRBD1 (5 bases). CDR1 is LNHDA, CDR2 SQIVND, per germline (reference sequence). The CDR3 has 17 residues. Trimming shortened V by 9 bases and J by 0 bases, and 21 bases separated the two germline ends. For the CDR3, the DNA is TGTGCCAGCAATCCCTCGGTGACACAGGTTAGCAATCAGCCCCAGCATTTT. Amino acid sequence: CASNPSVTQVSNQPQHF.

V usage is TRBV10-1 and J usage is TRBJ2-1; TRBD1 is a possible D gene (5 bases). Trimming took 5 bases from V and 4 from J, leaving 15 bases between them. Germline V lookup: CDR1 WNHNN, CDR2 SYGVQD (reference sequence). The CDR3 totals 15 residues. Here the CDR3 DNA reads TGCGCCAGCAGTCCTCTGCAAGGGGCGTACAATGAGCAGTTCTTC. Translated, it gives CASSPLQGAYNEQFF.

This chain joins TRBV5-6 and TRBJ2-2; D gene uncertain. The germline V and J ends were trimmed by 2 bases and 3 bases, with 11 bases remaining between them. CDR3 size: 15 residues. Germline CDR1 is SGHDT and CDR2 is YYEEEE. The CDR3 protein is CASSFVWADTGELFF. In DNA, the CDR3 is TGTGCCAGCAGCTTTGTTTGGGCCGACACCGGGGAGCTGTTTTTT.

The chain links TRBV24-1 to TRBJ1-5; TRBD1 might be the D (5 bases). In germline, CDR1 is KGHDR, CDR2 SFDVKD. The CDR3 runs to 15 residues. V was clipped by 6 bases and J by 1 base, with 12 bases between them. CDR3 sequence reads: CATSRGSGSNQPQHF. CDR3 sequence (DNA): TGTGCCACCAGTCGGGGGAGCGGCAGCAATCAGCCCCAGCATTTT.

CDR3 loop: CASSIDSSTGNTIYF. The CDR3 coding sequence is TGTGCCAGCAGTATAGACAGTTCTACTGGAAACACCATATATTTT. The chain combines TRBV2 with TRBJ1-3; the D gene is possibly TRBD1 (5 bases). V lost 5 bases, J lost 2 bases, and 13 bases lay in between. Germline V gives CDR1 SNHLY, CDR2 FYNNEI. CDR3 size: 15 residues.

The rearrangement joins TRBV24-1 to TRBJ2-5, with 9 bases fitting TRBD1. The CDR3 sequence is 16 residues long. Unmatched junction bases numbered 11, after V lost 6 bases and J lost 4 bases. In germline, CDR1 is KGHDR, CDR2 SFDVKD. The DNA of the CDR3 is TGTGCCACCAGTCCTCGTCCCGGGACAGGGCCAGAGACCCAGTACTTC. This sequence encodes CATSPRPGTGPETQYF.

Turning to this clone: A read error may account for a junction end that differs from germline. The chain links TRBV29-1 to TRBJ1-1; maybe TRBD1 (5 bases). Germline V lookup: CDR1 SQVTM, CDR2 ANQGSEA. There are 11 residues in the CDR3. The CDR3 loop reads CSVRTTSAVGF. In DNA, the CDR3 is TGCAGCGTTAGGACAACCTCCGCAGTCGGATTT.

This sequence joins TRBV27 and TRBJ1-2; the D gene is possibly TRBD1 (6 bases). CDR1 and CDR2 (germline): MNHEY, SMNVEV (reference sequence). Trimming cost V 4 bases and J 4 bases, with 16 bases left between them. This CDR3 has 15 residues. The CDR3 reads CASSSRGGRSYGYTF. CDR3 DNA: TGTGCCAGCAGTTCCCGGGGGGGGCGCAGCTATGGCTACACCTTC.

This clone was counted once. V and J are TRBV6-5 and TRBJ2-7; weak D call: TRBD1 (5 bases). This CDR3 has 13 amino acids. V lost 7 bases to trimming and J lost 3 bases, with 13 bases between them. From germline, CDR1 is MNHEY and CDR2 SVGAGI. CDR3 sequence reads: CASNRGRDYEQYF. The CDR3 DNA follows: TGTGCCAGCAATAGGGGCAGGGACTACGAGCAGTACTTC.

The rearrangement joins TRBV24-1 to TRBJ1-6, with D hard to call. The CDR3 extends over 14 amino acids. Germline V CDR1 and CDR2: KGHDR, SFDVKD. Trimming cost V 6 bases and J 10 bases, with 15 bases left between them. For the CDR3, the DNA is TGTGCCACCAGTAAGGACGGGGAAGGGTCACCCCTCCACTTT. It specifies CATSKDGEGSPLHF.

The chain is built from TRBV2 and TRBJ2-3; no definite D call. CDR3 size: 16 residues. Germline lookup yields CDR1 SNHLY and CDR2 FYNNEI. V was shortened by 4 bases and J by 0 bases, with 14 bases between the two germline ends. The CDR3 is CASSVPSSSSTDTQYF. CDR3 bases: TGTGCCAGCAGTGTTCCGAGTTCTTCTAGCACAGATACGCAGTATTTT.